The 4 T cell receptor beta chains below come from one sample, sequenced in a study of cytomegalovirus exposure and HLA in healthy donors. With 60 Vbeta and 13 Jbeta primers, the PCR was carried out. Data came from immunoSEQ multiplex PCR; TCRdb stores just in-frame clones and leaves some out. The profile shows about 120,000 clones, about 76% of them singletons. Sequencing input: PBMCs. Receptors originate from a woman under 40 in good health and CMV-seronegative.

The chain combines TRBV11-1 with TRBJ2-1; TRBD2 agrees at 11 bases. CDR3 size: 16 residues. Germline V CDR1 and CDR2: SGHAT, FQDESV (reference sequence). The trim removed 5 bases at V and 10 bases at J, leaving 13 bases unmatched. In DNA form, the CDR3 reads TGTGCCAGCAGCCGGGGGGGACTAGCGGCCCCAAAAGAGCAGTTCTTC. Translated, it gives CASSRGGLAAPKEQFF.

In this sample, this clone turned up a few times. The chain combines TRBV11-2 with TRBJ2-7, with 8 bases identical to TRBD1. The CDR3 length is 15 residues. V dropped 1 base and J dropped 5; count of bases not matched to a gene: 7. Germline V gives CDR1 SGHAT, CDR2 FQNNGV. The CDR3 region is CASSLGAGGEDEQYF. CDR3 coding DNA: TGTGCCAGCAGCTTAGGGGCAGGGGGCGAAGACGAGCAGTACTTC.

The V and J genes are TRBV28 and TRBJ2-3; maybe TRBD2 (6 bases). The V gene's germline CDR1 is MDHEN and CDR2 SYDVKM. The CDR3 spans 14 residues. The V and J ends lost 6 bases and 2 bases respectively, with 12 bases between them. The CDR3 DNA reads as TGTGCCAGCAGCCCCAGGGACTTCACAGATACGCAGTATTTT. Encoded protein: CASSPRDFTDTQYF. The entire variable domain, with the rest obtained from reference TRBV28 and TRBJ2-3, is as follows: DVKVTQSSRYLVKRTGEKVFLECVQDMDHENMFWYRQDPGLGLRLIYFSYDVKMKEKGDIPEGYSVSREKKERFSLILESASTNQTSMYLCASSPRDFTDTQYFGPGTRLTVL.

J is TRBJ2-1 and V is TRBV6-4, with 7 bases identical to TRBD2. CDR1 MRHNA and CDR2 SNTAGT come from the germline V gene. The CDR3 runs to 16 residues. The V gene end was trimmed by 5 bases and the J gene end by 7 bases; junction bases not matched to a gene: 14. CDR3 loop: CASSSGAGAGGNEQFF. Written as DNA, the CDR3 is TGTGCCAGCAGTTCCGGCGCGGGAGCCGGGGGGAATGAGCAGTTCTTC.